This TCR beta chain derives from a study of regulatory and conventional T cells in RAG deficiency. This table comes from immunoSEQ multiplex PCR, and its TCRdb copy is limited to in-frame clones, with some not included. The table records 25,000 to 35,000 clones, just under 90% of them present only once. V lost 5 bases and J lost 4, with 17 bases in between. The CDR3 is made up of 15 amino acids. CDR1 MNHEY and CDR2 SVGAGI come from the germline V gene. Separately, the same data were catalogued under a study of regulatory T cells. Per that paper: Amplification used 52 TRBV primers and 13 TRBJ primers.

The V call is TRBV6-5, the J call TRBJ1-2, with D possibly being TRBD1 (5 bases). Sequenced sample: CD8+ T cells sorted from blood. The receptor's source is a human donor in good health. CDR3 residues: CASSLSQQGSYGYTF. Here the CDR3 DNA reads TGTGCCAGCAGTCTTAGTCAGCAGGGATCCTATGGCTACACCTTC.